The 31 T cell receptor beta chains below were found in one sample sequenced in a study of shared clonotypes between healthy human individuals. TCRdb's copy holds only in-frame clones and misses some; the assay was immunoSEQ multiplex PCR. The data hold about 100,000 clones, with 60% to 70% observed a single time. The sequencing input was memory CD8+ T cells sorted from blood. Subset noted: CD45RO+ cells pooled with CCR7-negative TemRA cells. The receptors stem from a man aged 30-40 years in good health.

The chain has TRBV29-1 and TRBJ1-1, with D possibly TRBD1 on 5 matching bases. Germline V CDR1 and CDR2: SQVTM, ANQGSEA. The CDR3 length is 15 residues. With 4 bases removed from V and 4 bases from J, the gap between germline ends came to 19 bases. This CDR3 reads CSVVGQAVGGTEAFF. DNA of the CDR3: TGCAGCGTTGTCGGACAAGCCGTGGGGGGCACTGAAGCTTTCTTT.

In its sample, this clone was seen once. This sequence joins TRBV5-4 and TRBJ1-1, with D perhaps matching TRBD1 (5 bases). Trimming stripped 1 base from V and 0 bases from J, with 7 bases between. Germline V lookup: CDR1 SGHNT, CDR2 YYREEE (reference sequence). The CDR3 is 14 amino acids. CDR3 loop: CASSLRGLNTEAFF. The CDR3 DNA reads TGTGCCAGCAGCTTGAGGGGATTGAACACTGAAGCTTTCTTT.

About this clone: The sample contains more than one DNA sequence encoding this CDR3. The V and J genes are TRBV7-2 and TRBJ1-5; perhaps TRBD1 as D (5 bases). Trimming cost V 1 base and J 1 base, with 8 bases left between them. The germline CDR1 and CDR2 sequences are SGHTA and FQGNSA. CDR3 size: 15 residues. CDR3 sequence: CASSLDSGSNQPQHF. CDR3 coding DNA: TGTGCCAGCAGCTTAGATTCAGGGAGCAATCAGCCCCAGCATTTT.

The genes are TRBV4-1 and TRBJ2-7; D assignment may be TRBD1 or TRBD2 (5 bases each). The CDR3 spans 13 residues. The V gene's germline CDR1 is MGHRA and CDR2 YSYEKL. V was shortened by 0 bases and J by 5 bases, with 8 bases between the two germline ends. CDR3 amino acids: CASSQDLGDEQYF. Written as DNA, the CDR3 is TGCGCCAGCAGCCAAGATCTGGGGGACGAGCAGTACTTC.

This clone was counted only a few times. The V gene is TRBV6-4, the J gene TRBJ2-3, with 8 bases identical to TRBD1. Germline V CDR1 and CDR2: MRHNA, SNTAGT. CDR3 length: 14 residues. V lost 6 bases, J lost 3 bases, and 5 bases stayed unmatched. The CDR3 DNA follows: TGTGCCAGCAGCGATCAGGGGGCTACAGATACGCAGTATTTT. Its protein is CASSDQGATDTQYF.

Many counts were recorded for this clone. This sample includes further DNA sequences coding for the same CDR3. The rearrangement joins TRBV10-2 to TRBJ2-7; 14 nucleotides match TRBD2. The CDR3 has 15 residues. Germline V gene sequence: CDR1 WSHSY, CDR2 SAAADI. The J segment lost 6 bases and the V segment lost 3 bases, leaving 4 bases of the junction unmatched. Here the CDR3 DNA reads TGCGCCAGCAGTGACCCGGGACTAGCGGGAGCCGAGCAGTACTTC. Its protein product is CASSDPGLAGAEQYF.

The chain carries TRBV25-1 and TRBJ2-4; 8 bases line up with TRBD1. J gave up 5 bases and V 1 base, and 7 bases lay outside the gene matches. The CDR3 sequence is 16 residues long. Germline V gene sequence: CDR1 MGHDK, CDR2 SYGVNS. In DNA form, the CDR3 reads TGTGCCAGCAGTGAATCAGGGGGCCTTGGAGAAAACATTCAGTACTTC. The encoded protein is CASSESGGLGENIQYF.

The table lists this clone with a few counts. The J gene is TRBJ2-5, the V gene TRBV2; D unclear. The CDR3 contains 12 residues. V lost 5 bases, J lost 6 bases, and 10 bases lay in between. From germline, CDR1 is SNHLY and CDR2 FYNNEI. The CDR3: CASSPRFQTQYF. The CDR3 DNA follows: TGTGCCAGCAGTCCCAGGTTTCAGACCCAGTACTTC.

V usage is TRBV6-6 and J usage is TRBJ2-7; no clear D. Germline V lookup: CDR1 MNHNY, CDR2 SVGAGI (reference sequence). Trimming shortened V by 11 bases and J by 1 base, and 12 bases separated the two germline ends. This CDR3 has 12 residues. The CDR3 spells CASRAVSYEQYF. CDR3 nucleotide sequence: TGTGCCTCTAGGGCAGTTTCCTACGAGCAGTACTTC.

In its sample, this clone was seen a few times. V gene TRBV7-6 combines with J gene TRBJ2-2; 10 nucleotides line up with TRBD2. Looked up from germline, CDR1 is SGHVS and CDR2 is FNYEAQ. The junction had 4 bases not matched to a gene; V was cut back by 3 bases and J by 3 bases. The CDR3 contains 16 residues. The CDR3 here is CASSLISGRDTGELFF. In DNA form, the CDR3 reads TGTGCCAGCAGCTTGATCAGCGGGAGGGACACCGGGGAGCTGTTTTTT.

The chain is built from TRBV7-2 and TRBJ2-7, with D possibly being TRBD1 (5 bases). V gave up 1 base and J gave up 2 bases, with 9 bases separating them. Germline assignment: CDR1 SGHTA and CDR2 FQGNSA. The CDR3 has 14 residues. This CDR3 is CASSLDPGPYEQYF. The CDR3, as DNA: TGTGCCAGCAGCTTAGACCCAGGGCCCTACGAGCAGTACTTC.

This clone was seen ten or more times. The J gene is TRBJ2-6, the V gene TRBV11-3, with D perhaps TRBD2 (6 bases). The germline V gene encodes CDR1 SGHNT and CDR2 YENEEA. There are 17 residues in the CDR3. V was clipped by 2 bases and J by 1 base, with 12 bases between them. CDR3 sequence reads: CASSLSAGGSGANVLTF. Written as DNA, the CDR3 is TGTGCCAGCAGCTTAAGTGCAGGAGGGTCTGGGGCCAACGTCCTGACTTTC.

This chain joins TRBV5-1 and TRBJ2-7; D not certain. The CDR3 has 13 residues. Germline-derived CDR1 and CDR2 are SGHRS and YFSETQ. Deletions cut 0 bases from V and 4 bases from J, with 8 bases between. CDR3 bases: TGCGCCAGCAGCTTGGCTAGGGAATACGAGCAGTACTTC. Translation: CASSLAREYEQYF. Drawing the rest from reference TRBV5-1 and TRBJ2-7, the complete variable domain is KAGVTQTPRYLIKTRGQQVTLSCSPISGHRSVSWYQQTPGQGLQFLFEYFSETQRNKGNFPGRFSGRQFSNSRSEMNVSTLELGDSALYLCASSLAREYEQYFGPGTRLTVT.

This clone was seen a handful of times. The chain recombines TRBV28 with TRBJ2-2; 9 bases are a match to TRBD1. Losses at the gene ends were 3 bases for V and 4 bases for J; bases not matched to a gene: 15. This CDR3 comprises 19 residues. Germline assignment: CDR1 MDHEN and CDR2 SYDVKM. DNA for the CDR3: TGTGCCAGCAGTTTGCTAGGGACAGGGTCTGTACGAGGCACCGGGGAGCTGTTTTTT. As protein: CASSLLGTGSVRGTGELFF. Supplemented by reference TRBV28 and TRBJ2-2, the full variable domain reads DVKVTQSSRYLVKRTGEKVFLECVQDMDHENMFWYRQDPGLGLRLIYFSYDVKMKEKGDIPEGYSVSREKKERFSLILESASTNQTSMYLCASSLLGTGSVRGTGELFFGEGSRLTVL.

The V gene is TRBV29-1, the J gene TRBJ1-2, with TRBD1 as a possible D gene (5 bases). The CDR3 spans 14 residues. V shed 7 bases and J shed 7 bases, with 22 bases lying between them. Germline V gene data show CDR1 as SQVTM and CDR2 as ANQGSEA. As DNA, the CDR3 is TGCAGCGCCATGGGTCGGGGCGCGGGAGGTGGCTACACCTTC. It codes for CSAMGRGAGGGYTF.

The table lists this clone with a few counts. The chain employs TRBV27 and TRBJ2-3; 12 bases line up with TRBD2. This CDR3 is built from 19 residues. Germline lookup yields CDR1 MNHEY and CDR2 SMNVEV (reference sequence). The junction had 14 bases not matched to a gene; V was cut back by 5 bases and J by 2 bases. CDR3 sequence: CASSPLPGTSGFFTDTQYF. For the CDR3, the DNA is TGTGCCAGCAGTCCCCTCCCCGGGACTAGCGGGTTTTTCACAGATACGCAGTATTTT.

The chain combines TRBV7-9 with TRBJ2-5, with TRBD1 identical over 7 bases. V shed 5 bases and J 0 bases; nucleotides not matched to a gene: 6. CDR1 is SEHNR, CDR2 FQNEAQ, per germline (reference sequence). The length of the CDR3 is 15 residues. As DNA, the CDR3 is TGTGCCAGCAGCCCATGGACAGGCGACCAAGAGACCCAGTACTTC. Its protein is CASSPWTGDQETQYF.

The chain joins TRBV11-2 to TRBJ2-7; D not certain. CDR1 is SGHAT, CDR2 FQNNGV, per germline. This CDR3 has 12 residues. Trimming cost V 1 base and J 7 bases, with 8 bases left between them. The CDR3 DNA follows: TGTGCCAGCAGCTTAGTCTTGCATGAGCAGTACTTC. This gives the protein CASSLVLHEQYF.

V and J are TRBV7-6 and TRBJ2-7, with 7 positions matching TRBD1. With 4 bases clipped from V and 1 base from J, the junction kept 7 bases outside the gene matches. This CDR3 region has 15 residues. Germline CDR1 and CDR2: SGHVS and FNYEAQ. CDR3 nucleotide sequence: TGTGCCAGCAGCTCCCATCAGGGGGATTCCTACGAGCAGTACTTC. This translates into CASSSHQGDSYEQYF. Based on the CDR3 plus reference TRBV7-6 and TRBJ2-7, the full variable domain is GAGVSQSPRYKVTKRGQDVALRCDPISGHVSLYWYRQALGQGPEFLTYFNYEAQQDKSGLPNDRFSAERPEGSISTLTIQRTEQRDSAMYRCASSSHQGDSYEQYFGPGTRLTVT.

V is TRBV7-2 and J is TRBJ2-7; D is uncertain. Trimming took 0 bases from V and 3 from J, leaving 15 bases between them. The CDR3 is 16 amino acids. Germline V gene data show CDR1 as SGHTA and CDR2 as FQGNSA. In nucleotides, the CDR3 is TGTGCCAGCAGCTTAGCCTGGGAAAGGTCTATCTACGAGCAGTACTTC. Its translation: CASSLAWERSIYEQYF.

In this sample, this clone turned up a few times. CDR3: CSVVSGRIDEQFF. The CDR3, as DNA: TGCAGCGTTGTCAGCGGGAGAATCGATGAGCAGTTCTTC. The chain links TRBV29-1 to TRBJ2-1; 8 bases map to TRBD2. The CDR3 has 13 amino acids. CDR1 and CDR2 (germline): SQVTM, ANQGSEA. V shed 4 bases and J 8 bases; nucleotides not matched to a gene: 7.

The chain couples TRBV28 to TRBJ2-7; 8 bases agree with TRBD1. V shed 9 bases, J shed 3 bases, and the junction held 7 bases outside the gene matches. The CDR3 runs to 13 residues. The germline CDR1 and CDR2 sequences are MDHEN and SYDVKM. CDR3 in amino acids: CASATGAYYEQYF. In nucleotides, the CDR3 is TGTGCCAGTGCGACAGGGGCTTACTACGAGCAGTACTTC.

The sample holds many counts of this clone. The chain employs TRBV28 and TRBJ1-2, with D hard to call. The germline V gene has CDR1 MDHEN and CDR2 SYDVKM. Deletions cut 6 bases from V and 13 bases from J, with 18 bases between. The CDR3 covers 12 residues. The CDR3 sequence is CASRLPQGPTTF. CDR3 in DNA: TGTGCCAGCAGGTTACCTCAAGGACCTACCACCTTC.

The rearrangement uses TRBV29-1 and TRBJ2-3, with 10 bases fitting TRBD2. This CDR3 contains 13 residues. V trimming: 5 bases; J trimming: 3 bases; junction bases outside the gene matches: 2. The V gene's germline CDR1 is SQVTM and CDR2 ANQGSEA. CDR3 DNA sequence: TGCAGCGTTAGCGGGAGGGGGACAGATACGCAGTATTTT. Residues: CSVSGRGTDTQYF.

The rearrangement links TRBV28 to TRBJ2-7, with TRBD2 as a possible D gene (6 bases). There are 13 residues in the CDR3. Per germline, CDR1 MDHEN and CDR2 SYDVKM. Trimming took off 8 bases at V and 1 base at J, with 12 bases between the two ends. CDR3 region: CASVQRASYEQYF. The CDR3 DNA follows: TGTGCCAGCGTCCAGCGGGCTTCCTACGAGCAGTACTTC. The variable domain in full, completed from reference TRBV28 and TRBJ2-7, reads DVKVTQSSRYLVKRTGEKVFLECVQDMDHENMFWYRQDPGLGLRLIYFSYDVKMKEKGDIPEGYSVSREKKERFSLILESASTNQTSMYLCASVQRASYEQYFGPGTRLTVT.

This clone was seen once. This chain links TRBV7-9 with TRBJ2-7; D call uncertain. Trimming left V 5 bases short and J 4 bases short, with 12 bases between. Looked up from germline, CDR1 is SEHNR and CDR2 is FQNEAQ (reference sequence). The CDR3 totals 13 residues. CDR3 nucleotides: TGTGCCAGCAGCCGATCTTGGGGATACGAGCAGTACTTC. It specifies CASSRSWGYEQYF.

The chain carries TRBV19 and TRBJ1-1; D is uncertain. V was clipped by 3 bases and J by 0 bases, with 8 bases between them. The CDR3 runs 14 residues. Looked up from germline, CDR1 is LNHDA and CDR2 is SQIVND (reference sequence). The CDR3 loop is CASSIWSLNTEAFF. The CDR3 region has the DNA TGTGCCAGTAGTATTTGGTCACTGAACACTGAAGCTTTCTTT.

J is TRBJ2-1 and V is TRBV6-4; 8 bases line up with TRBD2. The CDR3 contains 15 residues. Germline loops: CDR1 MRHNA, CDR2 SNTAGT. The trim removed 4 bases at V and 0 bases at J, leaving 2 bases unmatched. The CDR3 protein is CASSAAGDSYNEQFF. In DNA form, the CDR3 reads TGTGCCAGCAGTGCAGCGGGGGACTCCTACAATGAGCAGTTCTTC.

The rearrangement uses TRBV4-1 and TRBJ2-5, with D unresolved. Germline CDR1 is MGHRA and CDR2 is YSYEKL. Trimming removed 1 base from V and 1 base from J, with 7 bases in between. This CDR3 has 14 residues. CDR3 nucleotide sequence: TGCGCCAGCAGCCAAGGACCCGTCCAAGAGACCCAGTACTTC. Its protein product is CASSQGPVQETQYF.

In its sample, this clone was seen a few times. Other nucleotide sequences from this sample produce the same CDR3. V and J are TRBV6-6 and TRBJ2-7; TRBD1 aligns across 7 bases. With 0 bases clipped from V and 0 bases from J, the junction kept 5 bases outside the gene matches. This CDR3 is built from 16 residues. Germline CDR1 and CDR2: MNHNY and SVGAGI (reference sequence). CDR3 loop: CASSYSGGTSSYEQYF. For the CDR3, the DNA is TGTGCCAGCAGTTACTCAGGGGGCACGAGCTCCTACGAGCAGTACTTC.

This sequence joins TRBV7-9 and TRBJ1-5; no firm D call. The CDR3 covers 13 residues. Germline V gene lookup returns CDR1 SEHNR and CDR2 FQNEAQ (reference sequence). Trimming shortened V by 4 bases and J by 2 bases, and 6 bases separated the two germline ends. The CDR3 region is CASSYRGNQPQHF. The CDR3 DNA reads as TGTGCCAGCAGCTACCGGGGCAATCAGCCCCAGCATTTT.